The TCR beta chain under discussion was sequenced for a study of response to subunit inactivated influenza vaccine. Study outcomes and limitations: Each seasonal influenza vaccination, the authors suggested, recruits few new T cells.

This clonotype was detected a few times. Its antigen is still unknown. Each CDR3 protein gets one entry after TCRdb re-called the RT-PCR reads with MiXCR. The sample carries approximately 170,000 distinct CDR3 sequences, about 15% recorded once. The V and J ends lost 4 bases and 3 bases, in that order; junction bases with no gene match: 7. The CDR3 has 14 amino acids. Per germline, CDR1 SGHKS and CDR2 YYEKEE (reference sequence). The sequencing used CD8+ T cells sorted from PBMCs, collected roughly 5 days after vaccination. This receptor was identified in a middle-aged man who received an inactivated influenza vaccine. The chain couples TRBV5-5 to TRBJ2-7; 7 bases map to TRBD2. CDR3 in amino acids: CASSTVGLHYEQYF. Written as DNA, the CDR3 is TGTGCCAGCAGCACCGTGGGACTACACTACGAGCAGTACTTC.